Described below is a single T cell receptor (beta chain) sequence and its context. Its antigen is unknown. Qualities for individual bases were not recorded, and no much larger clone is one base off. The sample belongs to a study of beta chain features in type 1 diabetes (dated by TCRdb to between 2018 and 2020). With respect to the entire study: Mean age, gender distribution, total cell number and subset yield were not different between patients and healthy donors. A total of about 100,000,000 sorted cells were examined across all samples, and RNA yield correlated strongly with the number of cells per subset. The study compared the TCRB repertoires of sorted circulating CD4+ T cell subsets in recently diagnosed type 1 diabetes patients with those in matched healthy donors. Whereas all 30 or so donors provided naive and central memory subsets, regulatory and stem cell-like memory subsets were isolated from just 8 patients and about 8 healthy donors.

The High Capacity cDNA Reverse Transcription Kit was used to reverse transcribe all of the isolated RNA, meaning that expressed TCRB transcripts were what got sequenced. Deep immunoSEQ sequencing was applied to naive, central memory and regulatory T cell samples, giving an average of roughly 3.6 million total reads per sample. Sorted cells were lysed in RLT buffer and RNA was extracted with DNase-treated RNeasy Micro or Mini kits, depending on cell number. Each cell subset was processed separately to prevent cross-contamination, with patient and healthy donor samples processed together. Using the immunoSEQ multiplex PCR, TCRB sequences were amplified from cDNA into 87-bp fragments spanning the CDR3 region. Sequencing of the amplicons was performed on the Illumina HiSeq platform. The published analysis was carried out like this. PCR bias was corrected computationally using synthetic template baselines, and reads within Hamming distance 2 were collapsed, with unmergeable singletons discarded. Reads were aligned against IMGT so that V, D and J genes, CDR3 length and insertions or deletions at six rearrangement sites could be assigned. Within each subset, clonotype counts were normalized to sorted cell number, after which true diversity and Gini coefficients were computed with the tcR R package. Repertoire sharing was quantified using the overlap coefficient calculated on TCRB nucleotide sequences. Out-of-frame TCRB sequences from naive cells were analyzed as a proxy for the pre-selection repertoire. The immuneACCESS repertoire file appears here via TCRdb, limited to in-frame rearrangements. These files lack a portion of the clones; in checked studies, under half of the deficit traces to unresolved V genes, and the cause of the others is not known. The V and J calls and the clone size are those of that table, but D and trimming were determined from the DNA. The sample records around 500,000 clones, around 30% of which are singletons. The biggest ten clones account for about 0.065% of the sample.

A single peripheral blood draw of around 120 mL on average was collected from each donor into heparinised tubes. A BD FACSAria II was used to sort naive, central memory, regulatory and stem cell-like memory CD4+ T cells with a panel that included CD45RO, CCR7, CD25, CD127, CD95 and CD27. A purity above 95% was achieved for all sorted populations. Right away, PBMCs were isolated by Lymphoprep density gradient centrifugation and were stained directly, with no culture step. So that batch effects would be minimized, each experiment stained and sorted samples in pairs, pairing one healthy donor with one patient. Here is what the overall study found, with its caveats: Only small numbers of individuals were included in the HLA sub-analyses, which left unresolved whether HLA type had any influence on TCRB rearrangement. Naive, central memory and regulatory TCRB repertoires appeared to be more similar among patients than among healthy donors. Type 1 diabetes patients showed a moderate but significant shortening of TCRB CDR3 length in all four CD4+ subsets. Sequencing cDNA rather than genomic DNA could over-represent highly expressing activated cells, although activation and CD3 levels did not differ between groups. PCR might favor shorter templates, but patient and control samples were amplified and corrected together, so any skew would affect both groups equally. At VDJ recombination sites, type 1 diabetes patients had fewer insertions and more deleted nucleotides, which implies abnormalities in thymic rearrangement.

V sheds 6 bases and J sheds 5 bases, leaving 13 bases between their ends. As encoded in the germline V gene (reference sequence), CDR1 is GTSNPN while CDR2 is SVGIG. The CDR3 contains 12 residues, cysteine and phenylalanine counted. The read is trimmed to its CDR3 DNA, 36 bases read in frame from base 1. This TCR derives from a man younger than 35 in good health. Sequencing input: naive CD4+ T cells from blood. What the cell subset or site label conveys for this sample: true naive CD4+ T cells. The chain was built from TRBV30 and TRBJ1-2; the D gene cannot be resolved reliably. The CDR3: CACWGGGYGYTF. In nucleotides, the sequence is TGTGCCTGCTGGGGTGGAGGGTATGGCTACACCTTC.